These T cell receptor beta chains were read from a single sample in a study of blood T cells in healthy people across ages. MiXCR, applied by TCRdb to the 5' RACE reads, yields one record per CDR3 protein. The profile shows 750,000 to 850,000 distinct CDR3 sequences, approximately 25% of them singletons. These data also featured in a second study, about T cells of mothers and their children.

Material for sequencing was blood. The receptors were sampled from a boy aged 10-17 years in good health. Both conserved end residues are part of each CDR3. Each record gives: D gene, clone size, J gene, V gene, CDR3 DNA, CDR3 protein. A D gene is named only where the DNA matches it firmly. Some rows mark clone size as missing; the rest say once, few, many or name a class of expanded clone.

>.|.|TRBJ1-5|TRBV28
TGTGCCAGCAGTTTAATGTCCAGCCTAAATCAGCCCCAGCATTTT
CASSLMSSLNQPQHF
>TRBD2|once|TRBJ2-3|TRBV7-8
TGTGCCAGCAGCTTAGTCCAGACTAGCGGGGGGAAGACAGATACGCAGTATTTT
CASSLVQTSGGKTDTQYF
>.|few|TRBJ1-1|TRBV20-1
TGCAGTGCTAGCCCCGGGGCAGGGAACACTGAAGCTTTCTTT
CSASPGAGNTEAFF
>.|.|TRBJ2-7|TRBV14
TGTGCCAGCAGCCCCCCCGGGACCCCCAGCGGTGTGCAGTACTTC
CASSPPGTPSGVQYF
>.|few|TRBJ2-7|TRBV27
TGTGCCAGCAGCTTCTCGGGCACTGACTACGAGCAGTACTTC
CASSFSGTDYEQYF
>TRBD2|.|TRBJ2-1|TRBV7-9
TGTGCCAGCAGCTTAGGAGGGACTAGCGTTGAGCAGTTCTTC
CASSLGGTSVEQFF
>TRBD1|few|TRBJ2-1|TRBV29-1
TGCAGCTCTTTGGACAGGGGTTCCTACAATGAGCAGTTCTTC
CSSLDRGSYNEQFF
>TRBD1|many|TRBJ1-3|TRBV3-1
TGTGCCAGCAGCCCGGGACAGGGAAACACCATATATTTT
CASSPGQGNTIYF
>.|few|TRBJ2-1|TRBV12-3/TRBV12-4
TGTGCCAGCAGCATTGACAGCTTTTACAATGAGCAGTTCTTC
CASSIDSFYNEQFF
>TRBD1|.|TRBJ1-1|TRBV4-1
TGCGCCAGCAGTCCTCAGGGGGGAATAACTGAAGCTTTCTTT
CASSPQGGITEAFF
>.|few|TRBJ1-1|TRBV5-1
TGCGCCAGCAGATCGTTGACAGACTCGAACACTGAAGCTTTCTTT
CASRSLTDSNTEAFF
>.|few|TRBJ2-2|TRBV4-3
TGCGCCAGCAGCCAAGCTCAGCAGCGGATCACCGGGGAGCTGTTTTTT
CASSQAQQRITGELFF